This T cell receptor beta chain emerged from a study of metastatic and nonmetastatic thyroid tumors. Across the study: The comparison covered peripheral blood and tumor or nodule tissue in malignant and benign thyroid patients.

All patients were untreated before thyroid surgery. This clone was picked up many times. Authors' processing steps: Between-group CDR3 differences, defined by clinicopathological status, yielded a distant-metastasis classifier for papillary thyroid cancer. TCRdb re-analyzed the PCR reads through MiXCR. TCRdb's processing, not the authors' own work, is the source of the V and J calls. This table has over 45,000 clones, about 20% appearing once. Material for sequencing was blood. The TCR comes from a male donor with papillary thyroid cancer or a benign thyroid nodule (not recorded which). Some clones in this sample may be carry-over from other donors' samples.

The CDR3 sequence: CASSFDSGRAYYEQYF. The CDR3, as DNA: TGTGCCAGCAGCTTCGACAGCGGGAGGGCCTATTACGAGCAGTACTTC. V gene TRBV5-8 combines with J gene TRBJ2-7; 10 bases agree with TRBD2. Germline CDR1 SGHTS, CDR2 YDEGEE. V trimming: 2 bases; J trimming: 4 bases; junction bases outside the gene matches: 9. There are 16 residues in the CDR3.